Following are 18 T cell receptor beta chains from one sample sequenced in a study of blood T cell repertoires in COVID-19. Method: immunoSEQ multiplex PCR; TCRdb's copy keeps in-frame clones and lacks some. The repertoire consists of roughly 25,000 clones, with 90% to 95% occurring once and the leading ten covering about 4%. The source material was peripheral blood. The source of these receptors is a woman in her forties or fifties with active COVID-19.

V and J are TRBV28 and TRBJ1-5; no reliable D call. CDR3 size: 17 residues. V was shortened by 6 bases and J by 2 bases, with 20 bases between the two germline ends. Germline assignment: CDR1 MDHEN and CDR2 SYDVKM. For the CDR3, the DNA is TGTGCCAGCAGCCAAACCTGGGGAGGGTTGGGCAATCAGCCCCAGCATTTT. Translation gives CASSQTWGGLGNQPQHF.

This clone showed up just once. The genes are TRBV5-1 and TRBJ2-1, with 7 bases that match TRBD2. The length of the CDR3 is 16 residues. V shed 0 bases, J shed 7 bases, and the junction held 10 bases outside the gene matches. The V gene's germline CDR1 is SGHRS and CDR2 YFSETQ. CDR3 amino acids: CASSLDSGASGNEQFF. The CDR3 bases are TGCGCCAGCAGCTTGGACAGCGGGGCCTCAGGGAATGAGCAGTTCTTC.

Only a few counts were recorded for this clone. The CDR3 loop is CASSRGDRGFDGYTF. The CDR3 nucleotides read TGTGCCAGCAGCCGAGGGGACAGGGGGTTTGATGGCTACACCTTC. V and J are TRBV27 and TRBJ1-2; 11 positions agree with TRBD1. With V trimmed by 6 bases and J by 6 bases, 9 bases remained unmatched. This CDR3 spans 15 amino acids. Looked up from germline, CDR1 is MNHEY and CDR2 is SMNVEV (reference sequence).

The CDR3 DNA is TGTGCCAGCAGTTATAACCCTCCCGGGACAGGGGTGGAGACCCAGTACTTC. The encoded protein is CASSYNPPGTGVETQYF. The rearrangement links TRBV7-6 to TRBJ2-5; 10 bases are shared with TRBD1. V shed 6 bases and J 5 bases; nucleotides not matched to a gene: 15. Per germline, CDR1 SGHVS and CDR2 FNYEAQ. The CDR3 covers 17 residues. Variable domain in full (rest from reference TRBV7-6 and TRBJ2-5): GAGVSQSPRYKVTKRGQDVALRCDPISGHVSLYWYRQALGQGPEFLTYFNYEAQQDKSGLPNDRFSAERPEGSISTLTIQRTEQRDSAMYRCASSYNPPGTGVETQYFGPGTRLLVL.

The chain combines TRBV7-3 with TRBJ2-1; possible D gene TRBD1, 6 bases. Trimming pared 8 bases from V and 5 bases from J, leaving 19 bases between. Germline CDR1 and CDR2: SGHTA and FQGTGA. This CDR3 comprises 15 residues. CDR3: CASRPTGDVNNEQFF. The CDR3 DNA sequence: TGTGCCAGCCGACCGACAGGAGATGTAAACAATGAGCAGTTCTTC.

This chain connects TRBV5-1 to TRBJ2-3; TRBD2 matches at 9 bases. CDR1 SGHRS and CDR2 YFSETQ come from the germline V gene. CDR3 length: 13 amino acids. Losses at the gene ends were 5 bases for V and 5 bases for J; bases not matched to a gene: 3. CDR3 in DNA: TGCGCCAGCAGTCTGACTAGCGGAGATACGCAGTATTTT. This sequence encodes CASSLTSGDTQYF.

The gene calls are TRBV7-8 and TRBJ2-3; D is unclear. This CDR3 spans 14 amino acids. Trimming took 0 bases from V and 1 from J, leaving 5 bases between them. Germline V gene lookup returns CDR1 SGHVS and CDR2 FQNEAQ. The CDR3: CASSLAPGTDTQYF. The CDR3 DNA reads as TGTGCCAGCAGCTTAGCCCCGGGCACAGATACGCAGTATTTT.

This clone appeared once. This rearrangement joins TRBV2 to TRBJ2-7, with 12 bases matching TRBD2. The CDR3 sequence is 16 residues long. The V gene's germline CDR1 is SNHLY and CDR2 FYNNEI. After removal of 3 bases from V and 2 bases from J, the junction contained 5 bases not matched to a gene. CDR3: CASSDWASGRAYEQYF. DNA for the CDR3: TGTGCCAGCAGTGATTGGGCTAGCGGGAGGGCCTACGAGCAGTACTTC. The variable domain in full, completed from reference TRBV2 and TRBJ2-7, reads EPEVTQTPSHQVTQMGQEVILRCVPISNHLYFYWYRQILGQKVEFLVSFYNNEISEKSEIFDDQFSVERPDGSNFTLKIRSTKLEDSAMYFCASSDWASGRAYEQYFGPGTRLTVT.

The genes are TRBV21-1 and TRBJ2-7; the table's D call of TRBD1 was not tested on the DNA. TRBV21-1 is designated a pseudogene. The CDR3 has 16 residues. The CDR3 loop is CASSDLTGDSSYEQYV. The CDR3 nucleotides read TGTGCCAGCAGCGACCTGACAGGGGATAGCTCCTACGAGCAGTACGTC.

The chain uses TRBV5-1 and TRBJ2-7, with 8 bases identical to TRBD1. The CDR3 sequence is 16 residues long. After removal of 3 bases from V and 5 bases from J, the junction contained 13 bases not matched to a gene. The germline gives CDR1 SGHRS, CDR2 YFSETQ. The CDR3 loop reads CASSSGRTGSLHEQYF. The CDR3 region has the DNA TGCGCCAGCAGCTCGGGACGGACAGGGAGCTTACACGAGCAGTACTTC.

The chain's CDR3 is CASSPGLAEGEQFF. The CDR3, as DNA: TGTGCCAGCTCTCCGGGACTAGCAGAGGGAGAGCAGTTCTTC. The V call is TRBV18, the J call TRBJ2-1; 9 positions agree with TRBD2. The CDR3 runs to 14 residues. Germline V CDR1 and CDR2: KGHSH, LQKENI. V lost 6 bases and J lost 10; bases outside the gene matches: 10.

This clone was observed a single time. This chain links TRBV18 with TRBJ1-3, with 7 bases identical to TRBD1. The germline V gene encodes CDR1 KGHSH and CDR2 LQKENI. This CDR3 has 16 amino acids. V was pared by 3 bases and J by 0 bases, with 5 bases of the junction left unmatched. CDR3 residues: CASSPPNRGSGNTIYF. The DNA of the CDR3 is TGTGCCAGCTCACCCCCAAACAGGGGCTCTGGAAACACCATATATTTT.

This sequence joins TRBV5-1 and TRBJ1-1; 8 nucleotides agree with TRBD1. The V gene end was trimmed by 0 bases and the J gene end by 5 bases; junction bases not matched to a gene: 9. The CDR3 is 16 residues long. Per the germline V gene, CDR1 is SGHRS and CDR2 is YFSETQ. CDR3 DNA sequence: TGCGCCAGCAGCTTGGAAGGGCCAGGGGGCTTGACTGAAGCTTTCTTT. Amino acid sequence: CASSLEGPGGLTEAFF.

V usage is TRBV5-1 and J usage is TRBJ2-6; TRBD2 is a possible D gene (5 bases). The ends were cut back, 0 bases at V and 4 bases at J, with 14 bases in the middle. Per germline, CDR1 SGHRS and CDR2 YFSETQ. This CDR3 region has 17 residues. CDR3 protein: CASSLALNEGGANVLTF. The DNA of the CDR3 is TGCGCCAGCAGCTTGGCCCTAAACGAGGGCGGGGCCAACGTCCTGACTTTC.

The V call is TRBV2, the J call TRBJ2-3; TRBD2 aligns across 9 bases. The CDR3 spans 17 residues. Trimming took 6 bases from V and 0 from J; bases not matched to a gene: 10. Germline values: CDR1 SNHLY, CDR2 FYNNEI. CDR3 residues: CASSLGGRGGSTDTQYF. The DNA of the CDR3 is TGTGCCAGCAGCCTCGGTGGGCGGGGGGGGAGCACAGATACGCAGTATTTT.

The chain links TRBV9 to TRBJ1-6; TRBD1 aligns across 9 bases. The CDR3 consists of 16 residues. The ends lost 0 bases at V and 7 bases at J; junction bases unmatched: 5. The germline gives CDR1 SGDLS, CDR2 YYNGEE. The CDR3 region has the DNA TGTGCCAGCAGCGTAGGGACAGGGGCCGGGAATTCACCCCTCCACTTT. It encodes CASSVGTGAGNSPLHF.

CDR3 protein: CASSEGVAGGQETQYF. DNA of the CDR3: TGCGCCAGCAGTGAGGGGGTAGCGGGGGGCCAAGAGACCCAGTACTTC. The chain is built from TRBV10-1 and TRBJ2-5; TRBD2 matches at 10 bases. The CDR3 loop spans 16 amino acids. Germline loops: CDR1 WNHNN, CDR2 SYGVQD (reference sequence). Losses at the gene ends were 2 bases for V and 1 base for J; bases not matched to a gene: 4.

The chain recombines TRBV28 with TRBJ2-3, with 9 bases matching TRBD1. V gave up 6 bases and J gave up 5 bases; unmatched junction bases: 9. The CDR3 length is 15 residues. CDR1 and CDR2 (germline): MDHEN, SYDVKM. The CDR3 region is CASRLPGQGKDTQYF. In DNA, the CDR3 is TGTGCCAGCAGACTTCCGGGACAGGGAAAAGATACGCAGTATTTT.